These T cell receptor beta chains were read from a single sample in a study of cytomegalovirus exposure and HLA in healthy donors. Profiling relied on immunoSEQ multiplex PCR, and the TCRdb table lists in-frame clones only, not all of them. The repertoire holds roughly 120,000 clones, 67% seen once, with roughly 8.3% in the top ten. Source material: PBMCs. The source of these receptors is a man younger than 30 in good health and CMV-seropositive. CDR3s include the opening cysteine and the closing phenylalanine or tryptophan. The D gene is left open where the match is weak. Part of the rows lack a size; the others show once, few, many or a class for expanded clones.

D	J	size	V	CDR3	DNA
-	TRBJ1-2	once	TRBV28	CASSSQGPYGYTF	TGTGCCAGCAGCTCACAGGGACCCTATGGCTACACCTTC
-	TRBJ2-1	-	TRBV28	CASSLMGGNEQFF	TGTGCCAGCAGTTTGATGGGGGGCAATGAGCAGTTCTTC
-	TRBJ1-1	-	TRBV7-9	CASSLGRQAAGTEAFF	TGTGCCAGCAGCTTAGGGAGACAGGCGGCAGGGACTGAAGCTTTCTTT
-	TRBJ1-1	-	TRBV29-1	CSVVVRRRGRRTEAFF	TGCAGCGTTGTCGTCAGGAGGCGGGGGAGACGTACTGAAGCTTTCTTT
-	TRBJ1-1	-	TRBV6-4	CASSDSTGGRTEAFF	TGTGCCAGCAGTGACTCGACGGGGGGCAGGACTGAAGCTTTCTTT
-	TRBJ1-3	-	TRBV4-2	CASSQTAGDTIYF	TGTGCCAGCAGCCAGACGGCAGGGGACACCATATATTTT
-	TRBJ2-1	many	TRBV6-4	CASSDSEGAGNEQFF	TGTGCCAGCAGTGATAGTGAGGGGGCGGGGAATGAGCAGTTCTTC
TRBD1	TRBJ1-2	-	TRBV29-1	CSVSGATGDLDGYTF	TGCAGCGTGTCGGGGGCGACAGGGGATTTGGACGGCTACACCTTC
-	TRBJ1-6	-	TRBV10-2	CASSDGRESFSYNSPLHF	TGCGCCAGCAGTGACGGCAGGGAAAGTTTCTCCTATAATTCACCCCTCCACTTT
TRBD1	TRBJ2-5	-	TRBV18	CASLDRVQETQYF	TGTGCCAGCTTAGACAGGGTTCAAGAGACCCAGTACTTC
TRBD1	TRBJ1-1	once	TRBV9	CASSLGQGAEAFF	TGTGCCAGCAGCCTAGGACAGGGGGCTGAAGCTTTCTTT
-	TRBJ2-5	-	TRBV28	CASSAAWASGGTQYF	TGTGCCAGCAGTGCTGCCTGGGCCTCAGGAGGGACCCAGTACTTC
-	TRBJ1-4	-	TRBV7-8	CASSLGAGTNEKLFF	TGTGCCAGCAGCTTAGGGGCAGGCACTAATGAAAAACTGTTTTTT
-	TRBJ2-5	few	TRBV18	CASSPPQRGKETQYF	TGTGCCAGCTCACCACCGCAACGAGGAAAAGAGACCCAGTACTTC
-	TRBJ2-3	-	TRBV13	CATNRGSDLTDTQYF	TGTGCCACCAACCGGGGGTCGGACCTCACAGATACGCAGTATTTT
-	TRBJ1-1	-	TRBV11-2	CASSLGTGFNTEAFF	TGTGCCAGCAGCTTAGGAACAGGGTTTAACACTGAAGCTTTCTTT
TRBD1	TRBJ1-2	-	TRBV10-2	CASSGQGNADGYTF	TGCGCCAGCAGTGGACAGGGGAATGCGGATGGCTACACCTTC
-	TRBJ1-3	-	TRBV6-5	CASSYGAESSGNTIYF	TGTGCCAGCAGTTACGGGGCGGAGAGCTCTGGAAACACCATATATTTT
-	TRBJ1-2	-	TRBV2	CASSARQDPPPSGSYGYTF	TGTGCCAGCAGTGCCCGACAGGACCCGCCGCCTTCCGGGTCCTATGGCTACACCTTC
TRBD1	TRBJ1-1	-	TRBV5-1	CASRTDRGNTEAFF	TGCGCCAGCAGAACGGACAGGGGGAACACTGAAGCTTTCTTT
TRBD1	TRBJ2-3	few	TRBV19	CASTTGQGTDTQYF	TGTGCCAGTACCACGGGACAGGGGACAGATACGCAGTATTTT
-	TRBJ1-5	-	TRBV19	CASSSTGYQPQHF	TGTGCCAGTAGTAGCACAGGGTATCAGCCCCAGCATTTT
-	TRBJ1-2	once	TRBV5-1	CASSLDPGSYYGYTF	TGCGCCAGCAGCTTGGATCCGGGATCCTACTATGGCTACACCTTC
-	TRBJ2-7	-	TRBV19	CASKSGYEQYF	TGTGCCAGTAAAAGCGGGTACGAGCAGTACTTC
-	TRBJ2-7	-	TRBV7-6	CASSLEQPGTTYEQYF	TGTGCCAGCAGCTTAGAGCAACCGGGAACAACCTACGAGCAGTACTTC
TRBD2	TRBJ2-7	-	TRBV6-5	CASSYRRGGLSYEQYF	TGTGCCAGCAGTTACCGGCGGGGGGGCCTTTCCTACGAGCAGTACTTC
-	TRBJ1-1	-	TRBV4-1	CASSSQSLGRGTEAFF	TGCGCCAGCAGCTCACAAAGTTTGGGGCGCGGCACTGAAGCTTTCTTT
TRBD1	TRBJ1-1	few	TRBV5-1	CASSSGQANTEAFF	TGCGCCAGCAGCTCAGGACAGGCGAACACTGAAGCTTTCTTT
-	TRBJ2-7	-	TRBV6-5	CASSYSQGGNEQYF	TGTGCCAGCAGTTACTCGCAGGGAGGCAACGAGCAGTACTTC
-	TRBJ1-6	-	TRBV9	CASSVYPSGQINSPLHF	TGTGCCAGCAGCGTATACCCTTCCGGACAGATTAATTCACCCCTCCACTTT
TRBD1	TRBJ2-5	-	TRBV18	CASSPTGAGETQYF	TGTGCCAGCTCACCGACAGGGGCGGGGGAGACCCAGTACTTC
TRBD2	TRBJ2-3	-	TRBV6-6	CASSRGGSSTDTQYF	TGTGCCAGCAGCCGCGGGGGATCTAGCACAGATACGCAGTATTTT
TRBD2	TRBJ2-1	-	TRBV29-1	CSVSSGGSVNEQFF	TGCAGCGTCTCTAGCGGGGGGTCGGTCAATGAGCAGTTCTTC